One sample yielded the 14 T cell receptor beta chains listed below, sequenced in a study of shared clonotypes between healthy human individuals. Here immunoSEQ multiplex PCR was the method, and the copy in TCRdb shows in-frame clones only, minus some. The top ten hold under 0.15% of the sample, which has about 2 million clones, 90% to 95% seen once. Material: naive CD4+ T cells sorted from blood. Regarding subset: CD45RA+ positively selected. Every receptor here comes from a man aged 18 to 35 in good health.

The chain is built from TRBV5-1 and TRBJ1-1, with a possible D match to TRBD1 (6 bases). The CDR3 loop spans 14 amino acids. The germline V and J ends were trimmed by 1 base and 5 bases, with 12 bases remaining between them. Germline V CDR1 and CDR2: SGHRS, YFSETQ. CDR3 DNA: TGCGCCAGCAGCTTGAACAGGGATGGGACTGAAGCTTTCTTT. Protein sequence: CASSLNRDGTEAFF.

The DNA for the CDR3 is TGCGCCAGCACCCGAGGGACAGGGGAAGAGACCCAGTACTTC. Its translation: CASTRGTGEETQYF. The V gene is TRBV5-1, the J gene TRBJ2-5; 10 nucleotides match TRBD1. This CDR3 contains 14 residues. CDR1 and CDR2 from the germline V gene are SGHRS and YFSETQ. After removal of 6 bases from V and 3 bases from J, the junction contained 5 bases not matched to a gene. The variable domain in full, with the rest retrieved from reference TRBV5-1 and TRBJ2-5, is KAGVTQTPRYLIKTRGQQVTLSCSPISGHRSVSWYQQTPGQGLQFLFEYFSETQRNKGNFPGRFSGRQFSNSRSEMNVSTLELGDSALYLCASTRGTGEETQYFGPGTRLLVL.

This chain connects TRBV7-2 to TRBJ1-5; maybe TRBD1 (5 bases). V dropped 6 bases and J dropped 4 bases, with 16 bases sitting between them. The CDR3 runs 15 residues. Germline loops: CDR1 SGHTA, CDR2 FQGNSA. The CDR3 nucleotides read TGTGCCAGCAGAGCGACAGTAAGATTTAATCAGCCCCAGCATTTT. Amino acid sequence: CASRATVRFNQPQHF.

This clone was counted only a few times. The chain couples TRBV6-6 to TRBJ1-5; D perhaps matches TRBD1 (6 bases). Germline V lookup: CDR1 MNHNY, CDR2 SVGAGI (reference sequence). V was clipped by 2 bases and J by 9 bases, with 11 bases between them. The CDR3 has 13 amino acids. The CDR3 DNA follows: TGTGCCAGCAGTTACGGGGGCGCGGGGCCCCAGCATTTT. Amino acid sequence: CASSYGGAGPQHF.

CDR3: CASSPDAFIGAYGYTF. The DNA of the CDR3 is TGCGCCAGCAGCCCGGACGCGTTCATTGGGGCCTATGGCTACACCTTC. The rearrangement joins TRBV5-1 to TRBJ1-2; perhaps TRBD1 as D (5 bases). Germline CDR1 and CDR2: SGHRS and YFSETQ. The CDR3 is 16 amino acids. V gave up 4 bases and J gave up 4 bases, with 20 bases separating them.

Points on this clone: The sample carries other DNA sequences with the same CDR3. The V and J genes are TRBV30 and TRBJ2-1; no definite D call. The V gene's germline CDR1 is GTSNPN and CDR2 SVGIG (reference sequence). The CDR3 totals 12 residues. With 4 bases removed from V and 3 bases from J, the gap between germline ends came to 7 bases. The CDR3 sequence is CAWTSGYNEQFF. In nucleotides, the CDR3 is TGTGCCTGGACCTCCGGCTACAATGAGCAGTTCTTC. Full variable domain (rest looked up from reference TRBV30 and TRBJ2-1): SQTIHQWPATLVQPVGSPLSLECTVEGTSNPNLYWYRQAAGRGLQLLFYSVGIGQISSEVPQNLSASRPQDRQFILSSKKLLLSDSGFYLCAWTSGYNEQFFGPGTRLTVL.

In regard to this clone: A read error may account for a junction end that differs from germline. This chain uses TRBV7-7 with TRBJ2-7; 9 positions agree with TRBD1. Germline V gene lookup returns CDR1 SSHAT and CDR2 FNYEAQ (reference sequence). This CDR3 has 15 residues. CDR3 loop: CASSLGRGQGYEQYF. CDR3 DNA: TGTGCTAGCAGCTTAGGGAGGGGACAGGGCTACGAGCAGTACTTC.

The chain recombines TRBV9 with TRBJ2-3; the match to TRBD1 covers 8 bases. This CDR3 is 16 amino acids long. CDR1 is SGDLS, CDR2 YYNGEE, per germline. The trim removed 4 bases at V and 1 base at J, leaving 8 bases unmatched. CDR3 in DNA: TGTGCCAGCAGCAATTCAGGGGGCCTGGGCACAGATACGCAGTATTTT. This gives the protein CASSNSGGLGTDTQYF.

The rearrangement links TRBV11-2 to TRBJ2-3, with D perhaps matching TRBD2 (6 bases). V lost 1 base to trimming and J lost 0 bases, with 11 bases between them. Germline CDR1 and CDR2: SGHAT and FQNNGV. CDR3 length: 16 residues. This CDR3 reads CASSLGAGKSTDTQYF. The CDR3 nucleotides are TGTGCCAGCAGCTTAGGGGCGGGGAAGAGCACAGATACGCAGTATTTT.

The gene calls are TRBV28 and TRBJ2-7, with 7 nucleotides matching TRBD2. This CDR3 has 13 amino acids. With V trimmed by 6 bases and J by 5 bases, 7 bases remained unmatched. Germline V lookup: CDR1 MDHEN, CDR2 SYDVKM. The CDR3 sequence is CASRPGGTHEQYF. The CDR3 DNA is TGTGCCAGCAGGCCCGGGGGGACTCACGAGCAGTACTTC. The full variable domain, with the rest looked up from reference TRBV28 and TRBJ2-7, is DVKVTQSSRYLVKRTGEKVFLECVQDMDHENMFWYRQDPGLGLRLIYFSYDVKMKEKGDIPEGYSVSREKKERFSLILESASTNQTSMYLCASRPGGTHEQYFGPGTRLTVT.

The chain has TRBV6-6 and TRBJ2-7; TRBD2 agrees at 8 bases. CDR1 and CDR2 from the germline V gene are MNHNY and SVGAGI (reference sequence). Unmatched junction bases numbered 6, after V lost 3 bases and J lost 2 bases. CDR3 size: 15 residues. The CDR3 bases are TGTGCCAGCAGTTATGTTCAGCGGGGGACCTACGAGCAGTACTTC. Its translation: CASSYVQRGTYEQYF.

This chain connects TRBV27 to TRBJ1-5; D may be TRBD1 (5 bases). The germline CDR1 and CDR2 sequences are MNHEY and SMNVEV (reference sequence). The CDR3 runs to 14 residues. Trimming removed 5 bases from V and 0 bases from J, with 8 bases in between. The CDR3 region has the DNA TGTGCCAGCAGTCCGGGACTTAGCAATCAGCCCCAGCATTTT. This encodes CASSPGLSNQPQHF.

The gene calls are TRBV6-5 and TRBJ2-1, with a weak D call TRBD1 (6 bases). With 0 bases removed from V and 7 bases from J, the gap between germline ends came to 10 bases. The CDR3 is 14 residues long. The germline V gene has CDR1 MNHEY and CDR2 SVGAGI. CDR3 DNA sequence: TGTGCCAGCAGTTACTCTTTACAGGGTAATGAGCAGTTCTTC. Protein product: CASSYSLQGNEQFF.

A few counts support this clone. This chain uses TRBV15 with TRBJ2-5; D perhaps matches TRBD2 (6 bases). Germline V CDR1 and CDR2: LNHNV, YYDKDF (reference sequence). The V end was cut by 4 bases, the J end by 0 bases, with 12 bases between. This CDR3 contains 15 residues. The CDR3 here is CATSKPGLNQETQYF. The DNA of the CDR3 is TGTGCCACCAGCAAACCGGGACTGAACCAAGAGACCCAGTACTTC.